These T cell receptor beta chains were read from a single sample in a study of glioma-infiltrating T cells after dendritic cell vaccination. Clones were read by immunoSEQ multiplex PCR, and TCRdb kept only the in-frame ones, dropping some. In the table there are tens of thousands of clones, around nine tenths of which are singletons. Sequenced here: blood, sampled before dendritic cell vaccination. The receptors stem from a human donor with glioblastoma. The CDR3 runs from the conserved cysteine through the conserved F or W. The D gene is left open where the match is weak. Where a row states a size, it is once, few, many or the class of an expanded clone; other rows omit it.

d_gene | abundance | j_gene | v_gene | CDR3aa | CDR3nt
NA | NA | TRBJ1-1 | TRBV5-6 | CASSSNRENTEAFF | TGTGCCAGCAGCTCTAACAGGGAGAACACTGAAGCTTTCTTT
NA | NA | TRBJ2-6 | TRBV7-3 | CASSLPDSYSGANVLTF | TGTGCCAGCAGCTTACCAGACTCTTACTCTGGGGCCAACGTCCTGACTTTC
TRBD1 | NA | TRBJ2-7 | TRBV29-1 | CSVRDSSYEQYF | TGCAGCGTCCGGGACAGCTCCTACGAGCAGTACTTC
NA | NA | TRBJ1-3 | TRBV21-1 | CASRVVVATHARNTIYF | TGTGCCAGCAGGGTTGTGGTAGCTACACACGCACGAAACACCATATATTTT
TRBD1 | once | TRBJ2-1 | TRBV6-1 | CASEQGWTYNEQFF | TGTGCCAGCGAACAGGGGTGGACCTACAATGAGCAGTTCTTC
TRBD2 | NA | TRBJ2-7 | TRBV19 | CASSRLAGFYEQYF | TGTGCCAGTAGTCGGCTAGCGGGGTTTTACGAGCAGTACTTC
NA | NA | TRBJ2-3 | TRBV9 | CASSPRTLTDTQYF | TGTGCCAGCAGCCCCCGGACTCTCACAGATACGCAGTATTTT
NA | once | TRBJ2-7 | TRBV6-6 | CASSYSDSPSYEQYF | TGTGCCAGCAGTTACTCGGACAGTCCCTCCTACGAGCAGTACTTC
TRBD1 | few | TRBJ1-4 | TRBV6-5 | CASSSGTDNEKLFF | TGTGCCAGCAGTTCCGGGACAGATAATGAAAAACTGTTTTTT
NA | NA | TRBJ2-7 | TRBV19 | CASSIGTFSYEQYF | TGTGCCAGTAGTATTGGGACATTCTCCTACGAGCAGTACTTC
TRBD1 | NA | TRBJ2-7 | TRBV5-8 | CASSLVRDRVNEQYF | TGTGCCAGCAGCTTAGTCCGGGACAGGGTAAACGAGCAGTACTTC
TRBD1 | NA | TRBJ1-2 | TRBV5-6 | CASSDRDRVDYGYTF | TGTGCCAGCAGCGACCGGGACAGGGTCGACTATGGCTACACCTTC
TRBD1 | NA | TRBJ1-1 | TRBV7-9 | CASSSGDRGSLNTEAFF | TGTGCCAGCAGCTCCGGGGACAGGGGTAGTTTGAACACTGAAGCTTTCTTT
NA | NA | TRBJ2-7 | TRBV7-3 | CASSLTGGTGVEQYF | TGTGCCAGCAGCTTAACTGGGGGGACCGGGGTCGAGCAGTACTTC
TRBD1 | NA | TRBJ2-3 | TRBV4-1 | CASSQDGDRGLTDTQYF | TGCGCCAGCAGCCAAGATGGGGACAGGGGGCTGACAGATACGCAGTATTTT
TRBD1 | NA | TRBJ1-5 | TRBV5-8 | CASSPGGFSNQPQHF | TGTGCCAGCAGCCCAGGGGGTTTTAGCAATCAGCCCCAGCATTTT
TRBD1 | NA | TRBJ1-1 | TRBV7-9 | CATSDRIGTEAFF | TGTGCCACCTCGGACAGGATAGGGACTGAAGCTTTCTTT
NA | once | TRBJ2-5 | TRBV18 | CASSPTVQQETQYF | TGTGCCAGCTCACCGACAGTACAACAAGAGACCCAGTACTTC
NA | NA | TRBJ2-3 | TRBV10-2 | CASRIESTDTQYF | TGCGCCAGTCGTATAGAGAGCACAGATACGCAGTATTTT
NA | NA | TRBJ1-1 | TRBV7-8 | CASSLAEQSPEAFF | TGTGCCAGCAGCTTAGCGGAGCAGAGCCCTGAAGCTTTCTTT
NA | few | TRBJ2-3 | TRBV9 | CASSVAGRGDTQYF | TGTGCCAGCAGCGTAGCCGGGAGAGGTGATACGCAGTATTTT
NA | NA | TRBJ1-2 | TRBV11-2 | CASSLYSSYGYTF | TGTGCCAGCAGCTTATATAGTTCCTATGGCTACACCTTC
TRBD1 | NA | TRBJ1-1 | TRBV6-1 | CASSEILAGGIPEAFF | TGTGCCAGCAGTGAAATTTTGGCAGGGGGAATCCCTGAAGCTTTCTTT
TRBD1 | NA | TRBJ1-5 | TRBV28 | CASSSPGTGGVLGNQPQHF | TGTGCCAGCAGTTCCCCAGGGACAGGGGGCGTTTTAGGCAATCAGCCCCAGCATTTT
NA | once | TRBJ2-1 | TRBV7-3 | CASSPDPRGAGSYNEQFF | TGTGCCAGCAGCCCCGACCCCAGGGGCGCGGGCTCCTACAATGAGCAGTTCTTC
TRBD1 | NA | TRBJ1-1 | TRBV11-2 | CASSLRQGAMNTEAFF | TGTGCCAGCAGCTTAAGACAGGGGGCTATGAACACTGAAGCTTTCTTT
NA | NA | TRBJ1-1 | TRBV7-2 | CASSLAPGNTEAFF | TGTGCCAGCAGCTTAGCACCGGGGAACACTGAAGCTTTCTTT
TRBD1 | NA | TRBJ2-1 | TRBV29-1 | CSVEEGQTGYEQFF | TGCAGCGTTGAAGAGGGTCAGACAGGGTATGAGCAGTTCTTC
TRBD1 | NA | TRBJ2-3 | TRBV29-1 | CSLLVGTGLNTQYF | TGCAGCCTCCTGGTCGGGACAGGGCTCAATACGCAGTATTTT
NA | NA | TRBJ2-6 | TRBV5-3 | CARSLGPDGSIGANVLTF | TGTGCCAGAAGCTTGGGCCCTGACGGGTCGATTGGGGCCAACGTCCTGACTTTC
NA | NA | TRBJ1-2 | TRBV29-1 | CSGDNGYTF | TGCAGCGGAGATAATGGCTACACCTTC
TRBD1 | NA | TRBJ2-5 | TRBV5-1 | CASSPGTGKETQYF | TGCGCCAGCAGCCCCGGGACAGGGAAAGAGACCCAGTACTTC
NA | NA | TRBJ1-5 | TRBV6-1 | CASSEGPIPQHF | TGTGCCAGCAGTGAGGGCCCGATACCCCAGCATTTT
NA | NA | TRBJ1-1 | TRBV6-1 | CASSVSVTVNTEAFF | TGTGCCAGCAGTGTGAGCGTGACAGTTAACACTGAAGCTTTCTTT
NA | NA | TRBJ1-6 | TRBV6-1 | CASSEAAGNYNSPLHF | TGTGCCAGCAGTGAAGCAGCAGGGAACTATAATTCACCCCTCCACTTT
TRBD2 | NA | TRBJ2-7 | TRBV28 | CASGGSFYEQYF | TGTGCCAGCGGCGGGAGTTTCTACGAGCAGTACTTC
NA | NA | TRBJ1-4 | TRBV30 | CAWSQTGKLFF | TGTGCCTGGAGCCAGACCGGGAAACTGTTTTTT
TRBD1 | NA | TRBJ1-1 | TRBV9 | CASSVLDRGRTEAFF | TGTGCCAGCAGCGTCCTGGACAGGGGGCGGACTGAAGCTTTCTTT
NA | NA | TRBJ2-1 | TRBV12-5 | CASGRGVGNEQFF | TGTGCTAGTGGTCGCGGGGTAGGGAATGAGCAGTTCTTC
NA | NA | TRBJ1-2 | TRBV7-8 | CASSSMRGGDNYGYTF | TGTGCCAGCAGCAGTATGCGGGGAGGGGATAACTATGGCTACACCTTC
NA | NA | TRBJ1-5 | TRBV19 | CASSILKRDKYSNQPQHF | TGTGCCAGTAGTATTCTGAAGAGGGACAAATATAGCAATCAGCCCCAGCATTTT
NA | NA | TRBJ1-5 | TRBV29-1 | CSVAEERNQPQHF | TGCAGCGTAGCCGAAGAACGCAATCAGCCCCAGCATTTT
NA | NA | TRBJ2-7 | TRBV4-1 | CASSPKAQRGAYEQYF | TGCGCCAGCAGTCCTAAAGCCCAGCGCGGAGCCTACGAGCAGTACTTC
NA | NA | TRBJ1-1 | TRBV6-1 | CASSGQIAEAFF | TGTGCCAGCAGTGGACAGATCGCTGAAGCTTTCTTT
NA | once | TRBJ1-1 | TRBV7-9 | CASSSGLQNTEAFF | TGTGCCAGCAGCTCGGGACTGCAGAACACTGAAGCTTTCTTT
TRBD2 | NA | TRBJ2-7 | TRBV18 | CASSTGLAGYEQYF | TGTGCCAGCTCAACGGGACTAGCGGGCTACGAGCAGTACTTC
NA | once | TRBJ2-2 | TRBV9 | CASSVASGLRTGELFF | TGTGCCAGCAGCGTAGCTTCAGGGCTACGAACCGGGGAGCTGTTTTTT
NA | NA | TRBJ2-2 | TRBV11-3 | CASARGGGELFF | TGTGCCAGCGCCCGGGGTGGCGGGGAGCTGTTTTTT
NA | NA | TRBJ2-3 | TRBV27 | CASSLVAGDTQYF | TGTGCCAGCAGTTTAGTGGCGGGGGATACGCAGTATTTT
TRBD1 | NA | TRBJ1-1 | TRBV7-9 | CASSFLSGTGSAEAFF | TGTGCCAGCAGCTTCCTATCCGGGACAGGTTCCGCTGAAGCTTTCTTT
TRBD2 | NA | TRBJ2-7 | TRBV2 | CAGTSGSISYEQYF | TGTGCCGGTACTAGCGGGAGCATCTCCTACGAGCAGTACTTC
NA | few | TRBJ1-1 | TRBV10-2 | CASSDGDRNTEAFF | TGCGCCAGCAGTGATGGCGACAGGAACACTGAAGCTTTCTTT
NA | NA | TRBJ1-6 | TRBV19 | CASRTVDNSPLHF | TGTGCCAGTAGGACAGTGGATAATTCACCCCTCCACTTT
NA | NA | TRBJ1-2 | TRBV30 | CAWSPTTRQGYGYTF | TGTGCCTGGAGTCCGACAACCCGGCAGGGCTATGGCTACACCTTC
TRBD1 | NA | TRBJ1-2 | TRBV19 | CASSGTGANYSYTF | TGTGCCAGTTCAGGGACAGGCGCCAACTATAGCTACACCTTC
NA | NA | TRBJ1-2 | TRBV27 | CASSPSQAAYGYTF | TGTGCCAGCAGTCCTTCTCAGGCTGCCTATGGCTACACCTTC
NA | NA | TRBJ2-4 | TRBV10-2 | CASSEQGENIQYF | TGCGCCAGCAGTGAGCAGGGCGAAAACATTCAGTACTTC
NA | NA | TRBJ2-2 | TRBV29-1 | CSARQDLYATGELFF | TGCAGCGCCCGACAGGACTTATATGCCACCGGGGAGCTGTTTTTT
TRBD2 | NA | TRBJ2-7 | TRBV7-3 | CASSLGAGSSYEQYF | TGTGCCAGCAGCTTAGGAGCGGGGAGCTCCTACGAGCAGTACTTC
TRBD1 | NA | TRBJ1-1 | TRBV11-1 | CASSGPGQGAEAFF | TGTGCCAGCAGCGGGCCGGGACAGGGGGCTGAAGCTTTCTTT